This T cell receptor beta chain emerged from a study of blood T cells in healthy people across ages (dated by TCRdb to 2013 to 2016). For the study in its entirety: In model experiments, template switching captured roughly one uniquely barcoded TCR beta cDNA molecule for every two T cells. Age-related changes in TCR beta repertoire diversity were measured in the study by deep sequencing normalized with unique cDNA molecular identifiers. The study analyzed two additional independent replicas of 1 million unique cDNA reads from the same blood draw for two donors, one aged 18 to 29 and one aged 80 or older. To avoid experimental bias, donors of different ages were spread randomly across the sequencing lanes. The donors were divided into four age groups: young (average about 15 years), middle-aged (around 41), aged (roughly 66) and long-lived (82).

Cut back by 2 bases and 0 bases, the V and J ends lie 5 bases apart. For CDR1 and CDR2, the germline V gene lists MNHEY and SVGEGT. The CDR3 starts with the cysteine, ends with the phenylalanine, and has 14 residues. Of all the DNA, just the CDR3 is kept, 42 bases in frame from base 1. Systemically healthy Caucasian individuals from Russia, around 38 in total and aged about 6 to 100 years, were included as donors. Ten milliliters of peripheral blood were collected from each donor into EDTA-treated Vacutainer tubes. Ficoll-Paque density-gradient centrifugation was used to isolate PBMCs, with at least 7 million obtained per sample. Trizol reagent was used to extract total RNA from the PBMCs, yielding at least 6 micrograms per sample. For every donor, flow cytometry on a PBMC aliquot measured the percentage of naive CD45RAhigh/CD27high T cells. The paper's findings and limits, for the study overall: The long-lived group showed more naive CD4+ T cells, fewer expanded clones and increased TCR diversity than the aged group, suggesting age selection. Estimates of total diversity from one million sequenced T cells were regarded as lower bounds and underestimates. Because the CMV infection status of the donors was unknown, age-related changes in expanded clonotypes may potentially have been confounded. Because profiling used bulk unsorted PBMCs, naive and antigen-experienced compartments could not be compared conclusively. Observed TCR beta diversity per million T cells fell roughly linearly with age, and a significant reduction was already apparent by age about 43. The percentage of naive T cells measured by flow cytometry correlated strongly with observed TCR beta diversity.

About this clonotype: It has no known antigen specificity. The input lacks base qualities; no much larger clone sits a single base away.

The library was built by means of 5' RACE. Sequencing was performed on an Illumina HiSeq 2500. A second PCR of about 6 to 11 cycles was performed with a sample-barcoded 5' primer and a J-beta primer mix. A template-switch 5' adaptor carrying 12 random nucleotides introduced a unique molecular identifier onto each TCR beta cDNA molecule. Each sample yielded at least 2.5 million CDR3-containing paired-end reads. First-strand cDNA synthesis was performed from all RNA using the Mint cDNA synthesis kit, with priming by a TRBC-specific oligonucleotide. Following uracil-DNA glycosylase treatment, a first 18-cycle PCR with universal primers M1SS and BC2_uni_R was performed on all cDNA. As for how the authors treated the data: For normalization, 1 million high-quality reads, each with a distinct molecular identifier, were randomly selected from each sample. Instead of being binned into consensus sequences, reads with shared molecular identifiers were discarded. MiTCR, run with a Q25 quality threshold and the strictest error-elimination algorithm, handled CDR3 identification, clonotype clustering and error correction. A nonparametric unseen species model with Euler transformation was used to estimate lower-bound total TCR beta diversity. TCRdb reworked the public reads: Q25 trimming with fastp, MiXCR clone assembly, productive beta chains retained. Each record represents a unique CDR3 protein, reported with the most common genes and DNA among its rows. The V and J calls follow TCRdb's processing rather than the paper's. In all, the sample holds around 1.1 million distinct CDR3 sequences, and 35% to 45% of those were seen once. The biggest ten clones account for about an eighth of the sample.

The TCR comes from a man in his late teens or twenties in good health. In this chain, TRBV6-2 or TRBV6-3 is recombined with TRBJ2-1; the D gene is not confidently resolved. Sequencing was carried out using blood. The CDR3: CASSYPSSYNEQFF. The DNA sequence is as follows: TGTGCCAGCAGTTACCCTAGCTCCTACAATGAGCAGTTCTTC.